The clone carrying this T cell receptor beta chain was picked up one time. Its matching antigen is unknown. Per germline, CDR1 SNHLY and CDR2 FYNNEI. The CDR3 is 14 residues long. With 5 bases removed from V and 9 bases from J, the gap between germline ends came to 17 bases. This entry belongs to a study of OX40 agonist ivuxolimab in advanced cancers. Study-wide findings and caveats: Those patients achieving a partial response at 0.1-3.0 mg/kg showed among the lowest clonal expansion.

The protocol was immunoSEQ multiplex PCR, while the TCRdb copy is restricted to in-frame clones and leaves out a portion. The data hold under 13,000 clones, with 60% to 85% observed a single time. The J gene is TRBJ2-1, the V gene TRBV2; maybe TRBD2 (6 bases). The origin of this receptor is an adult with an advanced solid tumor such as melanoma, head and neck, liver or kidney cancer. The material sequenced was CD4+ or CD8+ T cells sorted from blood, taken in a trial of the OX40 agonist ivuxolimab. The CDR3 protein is CASSPGGAGGEQFF. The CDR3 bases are TGTGCCAGCAGTCCCGGAGGGGCTGGGGGTGAGCAGTTCTTC.